The entry that follows covers one T cell receptor beta chain sequence. The V end lost 6 bases, the J end lost 0 bases, and 8 bases lay between the germline ends. There are 13 residues in the CDR3. Libraries were prepared by immunoSEQ multiplex PCR; TCRdb keeps only in-frame clonotypes and omits some of them. The sample yields around 140,000 clones, around 87% seen once. The data originate from a study of blood T cell repertoires in COVID-19. The sample consisted of peripheral blood. This chain links TRBV12-3 or TRBV12-4 with TRBJ1-2; D is ambiguous. This TCR was recovered from a man aged 50 to 60 with active COVID-19. CDR3: CASSADSNYGYTF. The CDR3 bases are TGTGCCAGCAGCGCAGACTCTAACTATGGCTACACCTTC.